This T cell receptor (beta chain) is drawn from a study of T cells in Graves' hyperthyroidism and ophthalmopathy. Whole-study results and caveats: The model's output predicted ophthalmopathy at a median of around 7 months prior to onset.

The CDR3 covers 17 residues. V shed 0 bases and J 3 bases; nucleotides not matched to a gene: 10. Germline V gives CDR1 DFQATT, CDR2 SNEGSKA (reference sequence). This clonotype was seen only a few times. As yet, its antigen is unknown. It was RNA transcripts that yielded the amplified TCR beta CDR3 regions. The HTBI primer set was used in a first-round RT-PCR of the TCR CDR3. TCRdb processed the multiplex PCR reads anew with MiXCR; each CDR3 protein has one entry. The data hold roughly 400,000 distinct CDR3 sequences, with over 13% observed a single time. The chain has TRBV20-1 and TRBJ2-7; 11 bases fit TRBD2. The sequencing input was blood. This clonotype originated in a man aged 45-65 years with Graves' ophthalmopathy. This CDR3 reads CSARDLTSGSIIYEQYF. CDR3 DNA sequence: TGCAGTGCTAGAGATCTTACTAGCGGGAGTATTATCTACGAGCAGTACTTC.